The next 4 T cell receptor beta chains were all read from a single sample in a study of CD8+CD57+ T cells in acquired aplastic anemia. CDR3 and TCR beta VDJ profiling relied on genomic DNA as the template. One entry per CDR3 protein results from TCRdb running MiXCR on the reads. The sample yields roughly 63,000 distinct CDR3 sequences, around half seen once. The sequencing sample was made of sorted CD4+, CD8+, or CD8+CD57+ T cells (not recorded which) from PBMCs. These receptors originate from a human donor in good health, serving as a control.

The V gene is TRBV10-3, the J gene TRBJ2-7; possibly TRBD1 or TRBD2 for D (5 bases each). The CDR3 length is 14 residues. CDR1 and CDR2 (germline): ENHRY, SYGVKD. Trimming removed 3 bases from V and 3 bases from J, with 12 bases in between. CDR3 bases: TGTGCCATCAGTGAAGGGACGGAACTCTACGAGCAGTACTTC. Translated, it gives CAISEGTELYEQYF.

This clonotype appeared many times. The chain uses TRBV20-1 and TRBJ2-3, with 9 bases matching TRBD1. V dropped 1 base and J dropped 4; count of bases not matched to a gene: 12. CDR3 length equals 17 residues. Per the germline V gene, CDR1 is DFQATT and CDR2 is SNEGSKA (reference sequence). CDR3 nucleotides: TGCAGTGCTAGAGGAGGGAGCCGGGGACAGGGATCAGATACGCAGTATTTT. Amino acid sequence: CSARGGSRGQGSDTQYF.

This clonotype turned up a few times. The chain employs TRBV10-3 and TRBJ1-6; 10 bases match TRBD1. V gave up 10 bases and J gave up 0 bases; unmatched junction bases: 6. Looked up from germline, CDR1 is ENHRY and CDR2 is SYGVKD. The CDR3 contains 16 residues. The CDR3 loop reads CATGQGPSSYNSPLHF. In DNA form, the CDR3 reads TGTGCCACGGGACAGGGGCCGAGCTCCTATAATTCACCCCTCCACTTT.

The chain joins TRBV10-1 to TRBJ2-3; D not certain. The CDR3 is made up of 12 amino acids. Looked up from germline, CDR1 is WNHNN and CDR2 is SYGVQD (reference sequence). With 6 bases removed from V and 2 bases from J, the gap between germline ends came to 6 bases. The CDR3 bases are TGCGCCAGCAGCAGCACCACAGATACGCAGTATTTT. This codes for CASSSTTDTQYF.